The present TCR beta chain was sequenced within a study of OX40 agonist ivuxolimab in advanced cancers. Background on the study: Dose-escalation patients were diagnosed with hepatocellular carcinoma, melanoma, renal cell cancer or head and neck cancer. Participants averaged approximately 61 years of age (range roughly 23 to 85) and were about 85% male.

This table comes from immunoSEQ multiplex PCR, and its TCRdb copy is limited to in-frame clones, with some not included. This sample has approximately 58,000 clones, with 80% to 90% found just once. The sequenced sample was CD4+ or CD8+ T cells sorted from blood, obtained in a trial of the OX40 agonist ivuxolimab. This TCR was sampled from an adult with an advanced solid tumor such as melanoma, head and neck, liver or kidney cancer.

The CDR3 DNA reads TGTGCCAGCTCACGTAGCAGGGGCCCTGACACTGAAGCTTTCTTT. It yields the protein CASSRSRGPDTEAFF. The rearrangement joins TRBV18 to TRBJ1-1; D might be TRBD1 (6 bases). There are 15 residues in the CDR3. Deletions cut 4 bases from V and 3 bases from J, with 15 bases between. The V gene's germline CDR1 is KGHSH and CDR2 LQKENI.